This T cell receptor beta chain was found in a study of T cells after somatic rescue of genetic block. Sequencing was performed with immunoSEQ multiplex PCR; in TCRdb, only in-frame clones are kept and a portion is missing. The sample holds tens of thousands of clones, roughly 91% seen once. Trimming shortened V by 1 base and J by 16 bases, and 14 bases separated the two germline ends. From germline, CDR1 is SGHTA and CDR2 FQGNSA. CDR3 length equals 12 residues. Sequenced: peripheral blood mononuclear cells (PBMCs). This sequence joins TRBV7-2 and TRBJ2-1; no firm D call. This TCR was recovered from a man in his thirties or forties. CDR3 sequence (DNA): TGTGCCAGCAGCTTAGTAACTTTCTCCATTTTCTTC. The encoded protein is CASSLVTFSIFF.